This T cell receptor (beta chain) is from a study of shared clonotypes between healthy human individuals. Produced via immunoSEQ multiplex PCR; TCRdb's table is partial and in-frame only. The sample has about 1.9 million clones, about 93% seen once. Naive CD8 isolation took CD45RO-negative cells positively selected for CCR7 and excluded terminally differentiated effector memory CD45RA+ cells. The CDR3 spans 15 residues. Germline CDR1 is SGHDT and CDR2 is YYEEEE. The V gene end was trimmed by 0 bases and the J gene end by 9 bases; junction bases not matched to a gene: 7. Material for sequencing was naive CD8+ T cells from PBMCs. This clonotype originated in a young man in good health. Some clones in this sample may be carry-over from other donors' samples. This sequence joins TRBV5-6 and TRBJ2-1; 9 nucleotides match TRBD1. This CDR3 reads CASSLGGDRVFEQFF. CDR3 nucleotides: TGTGCCAGCAGCTTGGGAGGGGACAGGGTCTTTGAGCAGTTCTTC.